The rows below give T cell receptor beta chains drawn from one sample of a study of blood T cell repertoires in COVID-19. The protocol was immunoSEQ multiplex PCR, while the TCRdb copy is restricted to in-frame clones and leaves out a portion. The data hold more than 250,000 clones, with over 75% observed a single time. Sequencing was carried out using peripheral blood. These receptors originate from a man in his fifties or sixties with active or convalescent COVID-19. Both conserved end residues are part of each CDR3. The D gene is left open where the match is weak. Clone size is stated in some rows and not others, as once, few, many or a class when expanded.

V gene	clone size	J gene	D gene	CDR3 protein	CDR3 DNA
TRBV21-1	once	TRBJ1-3	NA	CASSIVDLGIGNTIYF	TGTGCCAGCAGCATAGTGGACCTCGGGATTGGAAACACCATATATTTT
TRBV7-8	NA	TRBJ1-2	NA	CASSSKLREPSYGYTF	TGTGCCAGCAGCTCGAAACTTCGGGAACCTAGCTATGGCTACACCTTC
TRBV28	NA	TRBJ2-2	NA	CASLAEAGELFF	TGTGCCAGTCTTGCAGAGGCCGGGGAGCTGTTTTTT
TRBV30	NA	TRBJ1-2	TRBD1	CAWSSTGYRYGYTF	TGTGCCTGGAGTTCGACAGGGTATCGGTATGGCTACACCTTC
TRBV28	NA	TRBJ1-6	TRBD1	CASSLTGTGVPLHF	TGTGCCAGCAGTCTAACCGGGACAGGGGTCCCCCTCCACTTT
TRBV3-1/TRBV3-2	NA	TRBJ2-2	NA	CASSQVRRGPNTGELFF	TGTGCCAGCAGCCAAGTCCGGCGGGGGCCGAACACCGGGGAGCTGTTTTTT
TRBV28	NA	TRBJ1-2	NA	CASSTGGTPGYNGYTF	TGTGCCAGCAGCACTGGGGGGACTCCAGGGTATAATGGCTACACCTTC
TRBV24-1	NA	TRBJ2-1	NA	CATSDSFSDYEQFF	TGTGCCACCAGTGATTCTTTTTCGGACTATGAGCAGTTCTTC
TRBV6-5	NA	TRBJ2-2	NA	CASRVDSYTGELFF	TGTGCCAGCAGGGTTGACAGCTACACCGGGGAGCTGTTTTTT
TRBV11-2	NA	TRBJ2-5	NA	CASSFTAGGETQYF	TGTGCCAGCAGCTTTACCGCAGGTGGGGAGACCCAGTACTTC
TRBV19	NA	TRBJ2-3	TRBD1	CASRGQGRGPDTQYF	TGTGCCAGTAGGGGACAGGGGCGCGGACCAGATACGCAGTATTTT
TRBV12-3/TRBV12-4	NA	TRBJ1-1	NA	CASSFYQGTEAFF	TGTGCCAGCAGTTTCTACCAGGGCACTGAAGCTTTCTTT
TRBV4-1	NA	TRBJ1-1	NA	CASSQDRTNTEAFF	TGCGCCAGCAGCCAGGACAGAACGAACACTGAAGCTTTCTTT
TRBV2	NA	TRBJ2-5	NA	CASIGAGETQYF	TGTGCCAGCATAGGGGCTGGTGAGACCCAGTACTTC
TRBV10-2	NA	TRBJ2-5	TRBD1	CASTRDRAFETQYF	TGCGCCAGCACTCGGGACAGGGCGTTTGAGACCCAGTACTTC
TRBV28	NA	TRBJ2-1	TRBD2	CASSSGGFYNEQFF	TGTGCCAGCAGTAGCGGGGGGTTCTACAATGAGCAGTTCTTC
TRBV30	NA	TRBJ2-7	TRBD1	CAWSRPPGQGPYEQYF	TGTGCCTGGAGTCGCCCCCCGGGACAGGGCCCCTACGAGCAGTACTTC
TRBV7-3	NA	TRBJ1-6	TRBD1	CASSPSGTDNSPLHF	TGTGCCAGCAGCCCATCCGGGACAGATAATTCACCCCTCCACTTT
TRBV12-3/TRBV12-4	few	TRBJ1-1	TRBD1	CASSFNGQGRAFF	TGTGCCAGCAGTTTCAACGGACAGGGGAGAGCTTTCTTT
TRBV24-1	NA	TRBJ2-1	TRBD1	CATRQGAYNEQFF	TGTGCCACCAGACAGGGGGCCTACAATGAGCAGTTCTTC
TRBV11-2	few	TRBJ2-1	TRBD1	CASSLWTGAYNEQFF	TGTGCCAGCAGCTTATGGACAGGCGCCTACAATGAGCAGTTCTTC
TRBV11-1	NA	TRBJ2-7	TRBD1	CASSPHGQGASEQYF	TGTGCCAGCAGCCCCCATGGACAGGGGGCGAGCGAGCAGTACTTC
TRBV7-2	NA	TRBJ2-5	NA	CASSLGVTEGETQYF	TGTGCCAGCAGCTTAGGTGTGACCGAGGGAGAGACCCAGTACTTC
TRBV7-2	NA	TRBJ2-5	NA	CASSLGWGQPEETQYF	TGTGCCAGCAGCTTAGGGTGGGGGCAGCCTGAAGAGACCCAGTACTTC
TRBV9	few	TRBJ1-4	TRBD1	CASSVAAGQGDEKLFF	TGTGCCAGCAGCGTAGCCGCCGGGCAGGGGGATGAAAAACTGTTTTTT
TRBV19	NA	TRBJ1-1	NA	CASTFTGNTEAFF	TGTGCCAGTACCTTCACAGGGAACACTGAAGCTTTCTTT
TRBV5-1	NA	TRBJ2-2	TRBD2	CASSATSVNTGELFF	TGCGCCAGCAGCGCGACTAGCGTCAACACCGGGGAGCTGTTTTTT
TRBV4-1	few	TRBJ2-7	TRBD1	CASSPGQGYYEQYF	TGCGCCAGCAGCCCGGGACAGGGTTATTACGAGCAGTACTTC
TRBV28	NA	TRBJ1-2	TRBD1	CASLGEQGAGGYTF	TGTGCCAGCCTCGGGGAGCAGGGGGCGGGTGGCTACACCTTC
TRBV11-2	NA	TRBJ2-7	NA	CASSLQELYEQYF	TGTGCCAGCAGCCTCCAGGAACTTTACGAGCAGTACTTC